Each of the 23 T cell receptor beta chains below was sequenced from the same sample in a study of cytomegalovirus exposure and HLA in healthy donors. The study ran its PCR with 60 Vbeta and 13 Jbeta primers. Only in-frame clones appear in the TCRdb table, and some are missing; sequencing was by immunoSEQ multiplex PCR. The sample consists of some 100,000 clones, about three quarters of them appearing once. The sequencing sample was made of PBMCs. These receptor sequences come from a male donor in good health and CMV-seropositive.

Ten or more counts support this clone. This sequence joins TRBV19 and TRBJ1-1, with D maybe TRBD1 (5 bases). The CDR3 has 14 amino acids. V was shortened by 3 bases and J by 2 bases, with 10 bases between the two germline ends. Germline values: CDR1 LNHDA, CDR2 SQIVND (reference sequence). The CDR3 DNA reads TGTGCCAGTAGTATTGTCACAGGCAACACTGAAGCTTTCTTT. Translated: CASSIVTGNTEAFF.

The chain uses TRBV11-2 and TRBJ1-5, with D perhaps matching TRBD1 (6 bases). This CDR3 has 13 amino acids. With 5 bases removed from V and 7 bases from J, the gap between germline ends came to 12 bases. Germline V CDR1 and CDR2: SGHAT, FQNNGV. CDR3 amino acids: CASSPGAVQPQHF. The CDR3 DNA sequence: TGTGCCAGCAGCCCAGGGGCGGTGCAGCCCCAGCATTTT.

This clone appeared once. The V and J genes are TRBV28 and TRBJ1-2, with D tentatively TRBD1 (6 bases). V shed 4 bases and J shed 8 bases, with 20 bases lying between them. Germline loops: CDR1 MDHEN, CDR2 SYDVKM. The CDR3 has 15 amino acids. CDR3 DNA: TGTGCCAGCAGTTCCGGTTCAGGGGAAGTGAAAGGCTACACCTTC. Translated, it gives CASSSGSGEVKGYTF.

The V gene is TRBV7-9, the J gene TRBJ2-7; TRBD2 matches at 9 bases. Germline CDR1 SEHNR, CDR2 FQNEAQ (reference sequence). The CDR3 length is 15 residues. V gave up 0 bases and J gave up 7 bases; unmatched junction bases: 7. CDR3 in DNA: TGTGCCAGCAGCTTAGCCTCAGCGGGGGGCCTGGAGCAGTACTTC. Its translation: CASSLASAGGLEQYF.

The chain uses TRBV30 and TRBJ1-2; D unresolved. Trimming stripped 0 bases from V and 2 bases from J, with 13 bases between. Per the germline V gene, CDR1 is GTSNPN and CDR2 is SVGIG (reference sequence). CDR3 length equals 15 residues. CDR3 sequence (DNA): TGTGCCTGGAGTGTTACGGGGATTGGGAACTATGGCTACACCTTC. Its protein is CAWSVTGIGNYGYTF.

This rearrangement joins TRBV7-2 to TRBJ2-1, with a possible D match to TRBD2 (5 bases). This CDR3 region has 13 residues. Trimming took off 6 bases at V and 9 bases at J, with 15 bases between the two ends. Germline-derived CDR1 and CDR2 are SGHTA and FQGNSA. The CDR3 DNA sequence: TGTGCCAGCAGACGACCGCCCCTAGCTGAGCAGTTCTTC. Residues: CASRRPPLAEQFF.

The V call is TRBV27, the J call TRBJ2-3, with TRBD2 as a possible D gene (5 bases). This CDR3 comprises 14 residues. V was shortened by 4 bases and J by 4 bases, with 12 bases between the two germline ends. The germline CDR1 and CDR2 sequences are MNHEY and SMNVEV (reference sequence). This chain's CDR3 is CASSSNGNSDTQYF. The DNA for the CDR3 is TGTGCCAGCAGTTCCAACGGGAACTCAGATACGCAGTATTTT.

This clone was detected a few times. This sequence joins TRBV4-3 and TRBJ1-5; unclear D gene. Germline V CDR1 and CDR2: LGHNA, YSLEER. V lost 0 bases and J lost 6, with 12 bases in between. The CDR3 spans 15 residues. The CDR3 region is CASSQEEGNSQPQHF. The CDR3 DNA is TGCGCCAGCAGCCAAGAGGAGGGAAACAGTCAGCCCCAGCATTTT.

The rearrangement uses TRBV6-1 and TRBJ1-1, with 7 bases aligning to TRBD1. V dropped 5 bases and J dropped 5; count of bases not matched to a gene: 8. Germline V gives CDR1 MNHNS, CDR2 SASEGT. The CDR3 covers 14 residues. CDR3 residues: CASSFDRVGTEAFF. The CDR3 DNA sequence: TGTGCCAGCAGTTTCGACAGGGTAGGAACTGAAGCTTTCTTT.

Comments on this clone: The junction does not match germline at one end; this may be a read error. This chain joins TRBV7-8 and TRBJ2-7; 7 bases agree with TRBD2. The CDR3 contains 12 residues. Germline loops: CDR1 SGHVS, CDR2 FQNEAQ. This CDR3 is CASTIMGGTSTF. The CDR3 region has the DNA TGTGCCAGCACAATTATGGGAGGGACCTCGACCTTC.

The chain couples TRBV6-6 to TRBJ2-7; 7 bases fit TRBD1. The trim removed 7 bases at V and 6 bases at J, leaving 6 bases unmatched. Germline V gene sequence: CDR1 MNHNY, CDR2 SVGAGI (reference sequence). This CDR3 is built from 12 residues. The CDR3 region has the DNA TGTGCCAGCATCAAAAGGACAGGCGAGCAGTACTTC. It specifies CASIKRTGEQYF.

This clone appeared once. The V gene is TRBV9, the J gene TRBJ2-5; D is unresolved. The CDR3 is 11 residues long. Trimming removed 0 bases at V and 7 bases at J, with 4 bases between. Germline loops: CDR1 SGDLS, CDR2 YYNGEE. CDR3 in DNA: TGTGCCAGCAGCGTAGGAGGGACCCAGTACTTC. Amino acids: CASSVGGTQYF. Variable domain in full (rest from reference TRBV9 and TRBJ2-5): DSGVTQTPKHLITATGQRVTLRCSPRSGDLSVYWYQQSLDQGLQFLIQYYNGEERAKGNILERFSAQQFPDLHSELNLSSLELGDSALYFCASSVGGTQYFGPGTRLLVL.

This chain connects TRBV19 to TRBJ1-2; possible D gene TRBD1, 5 bases. The CDR3 has 12 residues. Trimming removed 10 bases at V and 7 bases at J, with 16 bases between. Germline V gives CDR1 LNHDA, CDR2 SQIVND (reference sequence). This chain's CDR3 is CAISGGVAGYTF. Written as DNA, the CDR3 is TGTGCCATTTCCGGGGGGGTCGCTGGCTACACCTTC.

This sequence joins TRBV7-2 and TRBJ1-2; weak D call: TRBD1 (5 bases). Germline V gene sequence: CDR1 SGHTA, CDR2 FQGNSA. The CDR3 has 12 residues. V lost 4 bases and J lost 5, with 8 bases in between. Here the CDR3 DNA reads TGTGCCAGCAGCTCCAGGGCGTATGGCTACACCTTC. Amino acid sequence: CASSSRAYGYTF.

This clone was detected only a few times. The chain carries TRBV6-5 and TRBJ2-7; D perhaps matches TRBD2 (6 bases). V was cut by 5 bases and J by 5 bases, with 19 bases left in between. This CDR3 comprises 15 residues. CDR1 is MNHEY and CDR2 is SVGAGI in the germline V gene. Written as DNA, the CDR3 is TGTGCCAGCAGTGTCGGAGGGGAGCCCTTTCACGAGCAGTACTTC. It yields the protein CASSVGGEPFHEQYF.

This clone was seen only a few times. The rearrangement uses TRBV5-5 and TRBJ1-4, with TRBD1 as a possible D gene (5 bases). CDR1 SGHKS and CDR2 YYEKEE come from the germline V gene (reference sequence). V lost 0 bases and J lost 11, with 14 bases in between. CDR3 length: 14 residues. CDR3 in amino acids: CASSLDVRGGKLFF. The CDR3 coding sequence is TGTGCCAGCAGCTTGGACGTCCGCGGGGGGAAACTGTTTTTT.

The rearrangement joins TRBV7-8 to TRBJ1-6; no reliable D call. The CDR3 contains 19 residues. Germline V lookup: CDR1 SGHVS, CDR2 FQNEAQ. V was clipped by 1 base and J by 0 bases, with 16 bases between them. The CDR3 reads CASSLGTPKRSSYNSPLHF. CDR3 sequence (DNA): TGTGCCAGCAGCTTAGGAACACCAAAACGAAGCTCCTATAATTCACCCCTCCACTTT.

There are a few counts of this clone. This sequence joins TRBV5-1 and TRBJ2-2; 10 bases are a match to TRBD1. Trimming at V came to 1 base and at J to 3 bases, leaving 3 bases not matched to a gene. Per germline, CDR1 SGHRS and CDR2 YFSETQ. The CDR3 is 16 residues long. The CDR3 loop reads CASSLRGTGDTGELFF. CDR3 DNA sequence: TGCGCCAGCAGCTTGCGAGGGACAGGGGACACCGGGGAGCTGTTTTTT.

This clone is a singleton in its sample. The gene calls are TRBV7-9 and TRBJ1-2; no firm D call. Germline V gives CDR1 SEHNR, CDR2 FQNEAQ (reference sequence). Between the trimmed V and J ends, which lost 5 bases and 2 bases, there was a span of 9 bases. CDR3 length: 13 residues. CDR3 protein: CASSMAGNYGYTF. The DNA for the CDR3 is TGTGCCAGCAGCATGGCCGGGAACTATGGCTACACCTTC.

This clone has more than one count but fewer than ten. The rearrangement uses TRBV4-3 and TRBJ1-4; TRBD1 might be the D (6 bases). The CDR3 contains 16 residues. Trimming shortened V by 0 bases and J by 8 bases, and 16 bases separated the two germline ends. Germline V CDR1 and CDR2: LGHNA, YSLEER. The CDR3 sequence: CASSQDLSQGREKLFF. For the CDR3, the DNA is TGCGCCAGCAGCCAAGATTTGTCACAGGGACGAGAAAAACTGTTTTTT.

This clone was observed a few times. The V gene is TRBV19, the J gene TRBJ2-2; 10 positions match TRBD2. The CDR3 spans 15 residues. J gave up 2 bases and V 7 bases, and 4 bases lay outside the gene matches. Germline lookup yields CDR1 LNHDA and CDR2 SQIVND (reference sequence). The DNA for the CDR3 is TGTGCCAGTAAATCTAGCGGGGGAAACACCGGGGAGCTGTTTTTT. It is translated as CASKSSGGNTGELFF.

This rearrangement joins TRBV19 to TRBJ2-7, with D possibly TRBD1 on 5 matching bases. The CDR3 has 15 amino acids. The germline gives CDR1 LNHDA, CDR2 SQIVND (reference sequence). V lost 2 bases and J 2 bases, leaving 13 bases between the germline ends. CDR3 amino acids: CASSIRPGPPYEQYF. The CDR3 DNA follows: TGTGCCAGTAGTATAAGGCCAGGGCCACCCTACGAGCAGTACTTC.

As to this clone: Other nucleotide sequences from this sample produce the same CDR3. The chain joins TRBV9 to TRBJ1-6, with D hard to call. The CDR3 has 12 amino acids. V was shortened by 4 bases and J by 7 bases, with 6 bases between the two germline ends. Looked up from germline, CDR1 is SGDLS and CDR2 is YYNGEE. The CDR3 spells CASSPLNSPLHF. DNA for the CDR3: TGTGCCAGCAGCCCCTTAAATTCACCCCTCCACTTT.